This T cell receptor beta chain was recorded in a study of graft-versus-host responses after intestinal transplantation. Looking at the study overall: Transplants given to recipients were multivisceral, liver-intestinal, or isolated intestinal.

A remark on this clone: Its antigen is not known.

Study-wide findings and caveats: Recipient bone marrow held GvH clones, some seen earlier in ileum or blood. High graft-versus-host to host-versus-graft clonal ratios were seen in allografts of patients with graft-donor T cell macrochimerism.

Clones were read by immunoSEQ multiplex PCR, and TCRdb kept only the in-frame ones, dropping some. The sample yields roughly 50,000 clones, 91% seen once. Per germline, CDR1 SGHNT and CDR2 YENEEA. V was trimmed by 1 base and J by 6 bases, leaving 10 bases between them. The CDR3 runs to 14 residues. Specimen: PBMCs, collected roughly 680 days after intestinal transplant. This clonotype originated in a human patient who received an intestinal transplant, so some T cells may come from the graft donor. The chain couples TRBV11-3 to TRBJ2-1; D may match TRBD1 or TRBD2 (5 bases each). CDR3 DNA sequence: TGTGCCAGCAGCTTAGTCCGGGGCTCCAATGAGCAGTTCTTC. It codes for CASSLVRGSNEQFF.